The T cell receptor (beta chain) under discussion was sequenced for a study of blood T cell repertoires in COVID-19. Whole-study context: Researchers got acute and convalescent COVID-19 samples from the United States, Italy and Spain. The analysed material was cDNA or gDNA that came from T cells, B-cell-depleted T cells, or PBMCs.

Assay used: immunoSEQ multiplex PCR; TCRdb lists only in-frame clones, some missing. The sample lists about 250,000 clones; roughly 85% were seen once. CDR3 length: 15 amino acids. Germline CDR1 and CDR2: SGHTA and FQGNSA. V dropped 3 bases and J dropped 4 bases, with 15 bases sitting between them. The origin of this receptor is a man aged 18 to 29 with active or convalescent COVID-19. Material for sequencing was peripheral blood. The chain is built from TRBV7-2 and TRBJ2-5; TRBD2 might be the D (6 bases). CDR3 sequence: CASSFASGVVETQYF. The DNA of the CDR3 is TGTGCCAGCAGCTTTGCGTCGGGAGTAGTAGAGACCCAGTACTTC.